This paragraph covers one T cell receptor beta chain sequence. Possible read error: a much larger clone is one base away. Within the sample, other DNA sequences also encode this same CDR3. This specimen belongs to a study of blood T cell repertoires in COVID-19. Study-level information: PBMCs, B-cell-depleted T cells, or T cells provided the cDNA or gDNA that made up the material.

In the study's own analysis: The authors estimated nucleated cell counts from reference gene primer amplification. TCRdb's copy holds only in-frame clones and misses some; the assay was immunoSEQ multiplex PCR. V and J calls and clone size follow that table, whereas D and trimming were derived from the DNA. Here the sample spans under 200,000 clones, around 85% being singletons. The CDR3 extends over 14 amino acids. Deletions cut 2 bases from V and 0 bases from J, with 6 bases between. The germline gives CDR1 SEHNR, CDR2 FQNEAQ (reference sequence). The material sequenced was peripheral blood. V usage is TRBV7-9 and J usage is TRBJ2-3, with D maybe TRBD1 (5 bases). The sequence was obtained from a woman older than 75 with acute or convalescent COVID-19. The DNA of the CDR3 is TGTGCCAGCAGCTTACAGGGTAGCACAGATACGCAGTATTTT. Its protein is CASSLQGSTDTQYF. The variable domain in full, with the rest retrieved from reference TRBV7-9 and TRBJ2-3, is DTGVSQNPRHKITKRGQNVTFRCDPISEHNRLYWYRQTLGQGPEFLTYFQNEAQLEKSRLLSDRFSAERPKGSFSTLEIQRTEQGDSAMYLCASSLQGSTDTQYFGPGTRLTVL.